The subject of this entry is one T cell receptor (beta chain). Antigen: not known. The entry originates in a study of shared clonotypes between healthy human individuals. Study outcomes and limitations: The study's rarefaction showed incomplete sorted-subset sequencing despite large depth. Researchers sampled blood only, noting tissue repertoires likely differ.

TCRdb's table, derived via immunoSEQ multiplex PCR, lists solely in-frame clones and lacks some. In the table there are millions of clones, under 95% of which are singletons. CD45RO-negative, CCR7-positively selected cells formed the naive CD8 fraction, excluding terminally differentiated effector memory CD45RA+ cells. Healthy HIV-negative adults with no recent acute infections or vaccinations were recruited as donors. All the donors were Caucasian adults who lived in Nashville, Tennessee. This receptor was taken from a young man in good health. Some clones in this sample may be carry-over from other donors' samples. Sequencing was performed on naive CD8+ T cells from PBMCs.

The CDR3 protein is CASSPTLDSEQYF. CDR3 nucleotides: TGTGCCAGCAGCCCTACCTTGGACAGTGAGCAGTACTTC. The chain links TRBV6-6 to TRBJ2-7; D possibly corresponds to TRBD1 (6 bases). Germline V gives CDR1 MNHNY, CDR2 SVGAGI (reference sequence). Trimming left V 6 bases short and J 7 bases short, with 16 bases between. The length of the CDR3 is 13 residues.